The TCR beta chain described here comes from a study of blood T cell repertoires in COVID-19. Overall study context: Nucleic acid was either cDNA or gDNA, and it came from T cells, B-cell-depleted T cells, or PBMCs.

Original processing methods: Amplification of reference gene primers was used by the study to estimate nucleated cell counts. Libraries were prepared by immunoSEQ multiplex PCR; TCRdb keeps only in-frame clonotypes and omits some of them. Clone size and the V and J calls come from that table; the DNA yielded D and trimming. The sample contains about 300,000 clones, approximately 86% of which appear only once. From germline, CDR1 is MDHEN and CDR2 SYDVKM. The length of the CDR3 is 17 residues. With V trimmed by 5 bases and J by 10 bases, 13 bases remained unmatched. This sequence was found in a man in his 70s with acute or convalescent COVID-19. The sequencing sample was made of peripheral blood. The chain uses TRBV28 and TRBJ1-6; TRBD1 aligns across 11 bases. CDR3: CASSQFWTGGTGSPLHF. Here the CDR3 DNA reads TGTGCCAGCAGTCAGTTTTGGACAGGGGGCACTGGATCACCCCTCCACTTT. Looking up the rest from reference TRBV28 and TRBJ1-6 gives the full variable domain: DVKVTQSSRYLVKRTGEKVFLECVQDMDHENMFWYRQDPGLGLRLIYFSYDVKMKEKGDIPEGYSVSREKKERFSLILESASTNQTSMYLCASSQFWTGGTGSPLHFGNGTRLTVT.